This T cell receptor beta chain was recorded in a study of T cells in Graves' hyperthyroidism and ophthalmopathy. RNA transcripts yielded amplified TCR beta CDR3 regions. In the first-round RT-PCR of the TCR CDR3, the HTBI primer set was used. TCRdb analysed the multiplex PCR reads with MiXCR anew, one entry per CDR3 protein. Among some 650,000 distinct CDR3 sequences, about 16% were seen once, and the ten largest hold about 3.5%. The germline CDR1 and CDR2 sequences are MNHEY and SMNVEV (reference sequence). The CDR3 consists of 15 residues. With 5 bases removed from V and 2 bases from J, the gap between germline ends came to 13 bases.

The V and J genes are TRBV27 and TRBJ2-4; tentatively, D is TRBD2 (6 bases). Input material: blood. The source of this sequence is a woman between 40 and 50 years old with Graves' ophthalmopathy. CDR3 sequence: CASSEGLQTKNIQYF. For the CDR3, the DNA is TGTGCCAGCAGTGAAGGACTACAGACCAAAAACATTCAGTACTTC.